This T cell receptor (beta chain) appears in the sequencing data of a study of identical twins listed by TCRdb under 2016. Context from the whole study: To test whether fetal clonotypes persist, the study used deep sequencing on TCR alpha and beta repertoires from monozygotic twins, unrelated adults of various ages, and cord blood. To rule out contamination, replicate twin experiments were performed at different times with different library preparation protocols.

The research as a whole found: Fewer insertions were carried by abundant cord blood beta clonotypes; a weaker similar trend was observed in young adult naive repertoires, while no such trend was observed in memory repertoires. Zero-insertion analyses could be partly confounded by invariant T cells such as MAIT and iNKT, although diverse VJ usage argued against such confounding for most clonotypes. Conclusions relied on cross-sectional statistical analysis, since the same donors could not be followed over many years. In monozygotic twins, out-of-frame TCR alpha sharing was systematically underestimated by recombination models, although the models agreed with sharing between unrelated individuals. Compared with coincidental sharing between unrelated individuals, out-of-frame TCR alpha sequences shared between twins showed an excess of sequences with low generation probability. The excess sharing between twins in beta out-of-frame sequences was weaker because fewer shared sequences reduced the signal-to-noise ratio.

Taken from cysteine to phenylalanine, the CDR3 has 13 residues. Only the CDR3 part of the read is kept: 39 bases, read in frame from the first base. Trimming takes 7 bases from V and 4 bases from J, and the germline ends sit 11 bases apart. Library generation was performed with 5' RACE. The instrument was an Illumina HiSeq 2000. Template switching introduced a universal primer binding site; the final cDNA contained a unique molecular identifier, enabling accurate counting of TCR cDNA molecules. Specific primers in the conserved constant-segment region were used to synthesize first-strand cDNA for TCR alpha and beta chains. To control for contamination, every cDNA library carried two barcodes: a SMART-Mk sample barcode plus Illumina barcodes. TruSeq adapter sequences, together with Illumina sample barcodes, were added in two successive PCR steps. The Illumina HiSeq platform was used with custom primers to sequence TCR alpha and beta cDNA libraries. In the original analysis: Unique molecular identifiers were extracted from raw reads with MiGEC, and CDR3 positions were determined with MiXCR. Recombination models were inferred per individual with the repgenHMM and IGoR tools using an EM algorithm. Shared clonotype analysis was performed with the tcR package in R, normalizing sharing by the product of cloneset sizes. To study raw recombination free of thymic and clonal selection effects, out-of-frame nonproductive sequences were analyzed. TCRdb's own reprocessing of the public reads used fastp at Q25 and MiXCR and kept productive beta chains. CDR3 protein sequences are deduplicated, and each keeps its most common genes and DNA. These V and J calls derive from TCRdb rather than the authors' analysis. This sample has about 810,000 distinct CDR3 sequences in its table, and more than 9% of those were observed once. Together, the top ten hold under 2% of the sample.

Every donor was a healthy Caucasian. Three pairs of female monozygotic twins, all aged about 18 to 30 years, were included in the twin cohort. RNA for TCR libraries was isolated from peripheral blood mononuclear cells. Of note for this clonotype: The antigen it binds to is not known. No qualities accompany the bases; no much larger clone lies one base away.

The same specimen was also included in a second study, on yellow fever vaccine responses in identical twins. The second paper further reports: According to the authors, the vaccine-induced T cell response in identical twins seemed to be partly convergent and partly specific to each individual. Focusing on identical twins, the study followed the T cell clones that responded to the vaccine, and did so with precision.

The sequence is built from TRBV12-3 or TRBV12-4 and TRBJ2-1, and the D gene may be TRBD2, 6 bases matching. The sequencing input was PBMCs. The source is a woman aged 18-29 years in good health. The CDR3 is CASKGSGYNEQFF. DNA sequence: TGTGCCAGCAAGGGGAGCGGGTACAATGAGCAGTTCTTC.